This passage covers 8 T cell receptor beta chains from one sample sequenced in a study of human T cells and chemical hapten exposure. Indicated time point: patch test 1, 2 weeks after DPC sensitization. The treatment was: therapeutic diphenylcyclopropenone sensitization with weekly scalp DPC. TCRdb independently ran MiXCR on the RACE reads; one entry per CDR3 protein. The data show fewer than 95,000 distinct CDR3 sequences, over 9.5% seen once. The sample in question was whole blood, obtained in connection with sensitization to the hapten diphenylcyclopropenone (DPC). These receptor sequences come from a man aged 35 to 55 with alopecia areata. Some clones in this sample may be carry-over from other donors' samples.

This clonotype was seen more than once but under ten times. The CDR3 loop is CASSPGTGRAEQYV. CDR3 nucleotide sequence: TGTGCCAGCTCACCCGGGACAGGGAGGGCCGAGCAGTACGTC. The V call is TRBV18, the J call TRBJ2-7, with 9 nucleotides matching TRBD1. J gave up 6 bases and V 3 bases, and 6 bases lay outside the gene matches. The CDR3 length is 14 residues. The germline V gene has CDR1 KGHSH and CDR2 LQKENI.

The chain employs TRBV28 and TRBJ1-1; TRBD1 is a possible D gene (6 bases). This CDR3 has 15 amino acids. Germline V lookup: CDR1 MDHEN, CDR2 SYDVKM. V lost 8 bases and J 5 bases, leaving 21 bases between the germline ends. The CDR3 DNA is TGTGCCAGCTACCTGGTCGGGGGGCTCGGAACTGAAGCTTTCTTT. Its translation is CASYLVGGLGTEAFF.

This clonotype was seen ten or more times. The CDR3 bases are TGCGCCAGCAGTGAGTCACCCGGGCGAGGTTCACCCCTCCACTTT. Translating gives CASSESPGRGSPLHF. The chain carries TRBV10-2 and TRBJ1-6, with D hard to call. The V gene lost 0 bases and the J gene lost 9 bases, with 12 bases spanning the gap. There are 15 residues in the CDR3. The V gene's germline CDR1 is WSHSY and CDR2 SAAADI.

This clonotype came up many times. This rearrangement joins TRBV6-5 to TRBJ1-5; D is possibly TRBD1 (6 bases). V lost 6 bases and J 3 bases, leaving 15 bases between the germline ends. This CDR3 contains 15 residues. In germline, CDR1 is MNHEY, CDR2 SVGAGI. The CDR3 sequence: CASSLWGATNQPQHF. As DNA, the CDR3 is TGTGCCAGCAGCCTATGGGGGGCAACCAATCAGCCCCAGCATTTT.

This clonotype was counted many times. The CDR3 DNA follows: TGTGCCAGCAGCTTACTGGGCGGGAGGGACGATGAGCAGTTCTTC. Its translation: CASSLLGGRDDEQFF. The chain recombines TRBV7-9 with TRBJ2-1; 9 bases fit TRBD2. Germline-derived CDR1 and CDR2 are SEHNR and FQNEAQ (reference sequence). This CDR3 spans 15 amino acids. The V gene end was trimmed by 2 bases and the J gene end by 8 bases; junction bases not matched to a gene: 7.

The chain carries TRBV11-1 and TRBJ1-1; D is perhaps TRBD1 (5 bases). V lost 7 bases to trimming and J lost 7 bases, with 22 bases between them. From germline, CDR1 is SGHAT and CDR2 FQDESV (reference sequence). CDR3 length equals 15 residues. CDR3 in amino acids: CASTDLDPGRIEAFF. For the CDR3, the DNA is TGTGCCAGCACCGACCTGGACCCAGGGAGAATTGAAGCTTTCTTT. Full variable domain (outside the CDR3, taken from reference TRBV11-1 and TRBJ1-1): EAEVAQSPRYKITEKSQAVAFWCDPISGHATLYWYRQILGQGPELLVQFQDESVVDDSQLPKDRFSAERLKGVDSTLKIQPAELGDSAMYLCASTDLDPGRIEAFFGQGTRLTVV.

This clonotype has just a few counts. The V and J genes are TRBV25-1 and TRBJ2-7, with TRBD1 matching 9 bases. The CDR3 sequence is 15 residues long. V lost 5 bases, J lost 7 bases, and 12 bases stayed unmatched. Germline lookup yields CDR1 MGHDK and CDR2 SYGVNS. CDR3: CASSLPRTGTGEQYV. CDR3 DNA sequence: TGTGCCAGCAGTTTACCGAGGACCGGGACAGGGGAGCAGTACGTC.

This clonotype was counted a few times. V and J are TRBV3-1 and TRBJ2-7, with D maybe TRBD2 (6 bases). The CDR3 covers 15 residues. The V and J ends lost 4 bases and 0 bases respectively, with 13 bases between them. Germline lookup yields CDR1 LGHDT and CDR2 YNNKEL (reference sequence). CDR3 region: CASSPGGLVSYEQYF. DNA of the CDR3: TGTGCCAGCAGCCCCGGAGGGCTAGTCTCCTACGAGCAGTACTTC.